A selection of T cell receptor beta chains follows, all from one sample in a study of blood T cell repertoires in COVID-19. Sequencing was performed with immunoSEQ multiplex PCR; in TCRdb, only in-frame clones are kept and a portion is missing. In the table there are under 250,000 clones, 88% of which are singletons. Source material: PBMCs or T cells enriched from blood (not recorded which). These receptors were obtained from a woman aged 25 to 45 who had been exposed to COVID-19. CDR3s include the opening cysteine and the closing phenylalanine or tryptophan. A D gene is named only where the DNA matches it firmly. Only some rows state a clone size, as once, few, many or a class for expanded clones.

>16|.|.|TRBV27|TRBJ2-1
CARRHGVPGLYNEQFF
TGTGCCAGGAGACATGGGGTCCCAGGGTTGTACAATGAGCAGTTCTTC
>13|.|.|TRBV2|TRBJ1-5
CASSQDIDQPQHF
TGTGCCAGCAGCCAGGACATTGATCAGCCCCAGCATTTT
>14|.|TRBD1|TRBV10-3|TRBJ2-7
CAISDPDRAYEQYF
TGTGCCATCAGTGACCCGGACAGGGCCTACGAGCAGTACTTC
>14|.|.|TRBV4-1|TRBJ1-2
CASSRSGTTDGYTF
TGCGCCAGCAGCCGTTCTGGGACAACGGATGGCTACACCTTC
>15|once|TRBD1|TRBV25-1|TRBJ1-6
CASSGTGWLYSPLHF
TGTGCCAGCAGTGGGACAGGGTGGCTTTATTCACCCCTCCACTTT
>15|.|TRBD1|TRBV3-1/TRBV3-2|TRBJ1-5
CASSQDSGGWQPQHF
TGTGCCAGCAGCCAAGATTCAGGGGGCTGGCAGCCCCAGCATTTT
>15|.|.|TRBV19|TRBJ2-6
CASSFFRGGANVLTF
TGTGCCAGTAGTTTCTTCAGGGGTGGGGCCAACGTCCTGACTTTC
>15|.|TRBD2|TRBV10-3|TRBJ2-5
CAISGLLAGLETQYF
TGTGCCATCAGTGGTTTACTAGCGGGACTAGAGACCCAGTACTTC
>15|.|TRBD2|TRBV5-1|TRBJ2-1
CASSSAGGPYNEQFF
TGCGCCAGCAGCTCGGCGGGAGGTCCCTACAATGAGCAGTTCTTC
>14|.|.|TRBV3-1/TRBV3-2|TRBJ1-4
CASSHGSETGQLFF
TGTGCCAGCAGCCATGGATCCGAGACAGGACAACTGTTTTTT
>18|.|.|TRBV9|TRBJ2-7
CASSVDPAGSGGLYEQYF
TGTGCCAGCAGCGTAGATCCGGCAGGGAGCGGAGGACTATACGAGCAGTACTTC
>16|.|TRBD2|TRBV28|TRBJ2-3
CASSLQTSGITDTQYF
TGTGCCAGCAGTCTCCAAACTAGCGGGATCACAGATACGCAGTATTTT
>18|.|TRBD2|TRBV9|TRBJ2-3
CASSAPRSGRETPDTQYF
TGTGCCAGCAGCGCACCCCGTTCGGGGCGGGAGACCCCAGATACGCAGTATTTT
>15|once|.|TRBV5-6|TRBJ2-7
CASSLFRELLYEQYF
TGTGCCAGCAGCTTATTCAGGGAACTCCTCTACGAGCAGTACTTC
>16|.|TRBD1|TRBV27|TRBJ2-5
CASSNPVGQGQETQYF
TGTGCCAGCAGTAATCCGGTGGGACAGGGGCAAGAGACCCAGTACTTC
>15|.|TRBD1|TRBV7-6|TRBJ2-2
CASSLGQSNTGELFF
TGTGCCAGCAGCTTGGGACAGTCGAACACCGGGGAGCTGTTTTTT
>21|.|TRBD1|TRBV4-2|TRBJ1-5
CASSQVRDSKRNTYSNQPQHF
TGTGCCAGCAGCCAAGTCCGGGACAGCAAGCGAAATACTTATAGCAATCAGCCCCAGCATTTT
>15|.|.|TRBV9|TRBJ2-5
CASSVLQGLQETQYF
TGTGCCAGCAGCGTACTTCAAGGACTCCAAGAGACCCAGTACTTC
>15|.|TRBD1|TRBV11-2|TRBJ2-7
CASSLEGQALYEQYF
TGTGCCAGCAGCTTGGAGGGACAGGCCCTCTACGAGCAGTACTTC
>13|few|.|TRBV5-1|TRBJ2-3
CASGTRDTDTQYF
TGCGCCAGCGGGACGCGGGACACAGATACGCAGTATTTT
>16|.|TRBD2|TRBV4-1|TRBJ2-1
CASSHLTSGRHNEQFF
TGCGCCAGCAGCCACTTAACTAGCGGGAGGCACAATGAGCAGTTCTTC
>17|.|.|TRBV9|TRBJ2-1
CASSAPAGTPTSDEQFF
TGTGCCAGCAGCGCCCCCGCCGGGACTCCGACATCGGATGAGCAGTTCTTC
>14|.|TRBD2|TRBV20-1|TRBJ2-1
CSAIERGRYNEQFF
TGCAGTGCTATTGAGCGGGGGAGATACAATGAGCAGTTCTTC
>16|.|.|TRBV18|TRBJ1-5
CASSRGGSMSNQPQHF
TGTGCCAGCTCCCGGGGAGGGTCGATGAGCAATCAGCCCCAGCATTTT
>15|.|.|TRBV6-5|TRBJ2-6
CASSYSGQGANVLTF
TGTGCCAGCAGTTACTCGGGCCAGGGGGCCAACGTCCTGACTTTC
>15|once|.|TRBV5-1|TRBJ1-1
CASSLARQINTEAFF
TGCGCCAGCAGCTTGGCCAGACAGATCAACACTGAAGCTTTCTTT
>15|once|.|TRBV7-2|TRBJ2-7
CASSLDVGAYYEQYF
TGTGCCAGCAGCTTAGACGTGGGGGCCTACTACGAGCAGTACTTC
>14|.|TRBD1|TRBV19|TRBJ1-2
CASRNGQGGYGYTF
TGTGCCAGTAGGAACGGACAGGGCGGCTATGGCTACACCTTC
>14|.|.|TRBV4-1|TRBJ1-4
CASSQGQGSEKLFF
TGCGCCAGCAGCCAAGGCCAGGGGAGTGAAAAACTGTTTTTT
>17|medium-sized|TRBD2|TRBV28|TRBJ2-1
CASSSLLRDYADNEQFF
TGTGCCAGCAGCTCCCTTCTCCGGGACTACGCCGACAATGAGCAGTTCTTC
>16|.|TRBD1|TRBV12-5|TRBJ2-7
CASGLVLGTATYEQYF
TGTGCTAGTGGTTTGGTACTCGGGACAGCCACCTACGAGCAGTACTTC
>14|.|.|TRBV7-5|TRBJ1-6
CARSPGQGYSPLHF
TGTGCCAGAAGCCCGGGACAGGGATATTCACCCCTCCACTTT
>11|.|.|TRBV24-1|TRBJ2-1
CATSVGGEQFF
TGTGCCACCAGTGTGGGGGGTGAGCAGTTCTTC
>14|.|.|TRBV2|TRBJ2-3
CASSGLVITDTQYF
TGTGCCAGCAGTGGACTAGTAATCACAGATACGCAGTATTTT
>16|.|.|TRBV30|TRBJ1-4
CAWSVAAAPTNEKLFF
TGTGCCTGGAGTGTAGCGGCAGCCCCAACTAATGAAAAACTGTTTTTT
>14|.|.|TRBV2|TRBJ1-4
CASSEVAGQGKLFF
TGTGCCAGCAGTGAGGTGGCAGGACAAGGAAAACTGTTTTTT
>16|.|.|TRBV7-8|TRBJ2-2
CASSLTTLGRTGELFF
TGTGCCAGCAGCTTAACCACCCTGGGGAGAACCGGGGAGCTGTTTTTT
>13|.|.|TRBV14|TRBJ1-5
CASSLTENQPQHF
TGTGCCAGCTCCCTAACGGAGAATCAGCCCCAGCATTTT
>14|few|TRBD1|TRBV5-5|TRBJ1-5
CASSPGGNNQPQHF
TGTGCCAGCAGCCCAGGGGGGAACAATCAGCCCCAGCATTTT
>14|.|.|TRBV30|TRBJ1-5
CAWREQNSNQPQHF
TGTGCCTGGAGGGAACAGAATAGCAATCAGCCCCAGCATTTT
>14|.|TRBD1|TRBV6-5|TRBJ1-2
CASRPGQGAFGYTF
TGTGCCAGCAGACCGGGACAGGGGGCGTTTGGCTACACCTTC
>15|.|.|TRBV14|TRBJ1-3
CASSLGQNSGNTIYF
TGTGCCAGCAGCCTGGGACAAAACTCTGGAAACACCATATATTTT
>18|.|TRBD1|TRBV28|TRBJ1-2
CASSLSIGTGLRVNGYTF
TGTGCCAGCAGTTTATCTATCGGGACAGGGCTCAGGGTTAACGGCTACACCTTC
>17|few|TRBD2|TRBV4-1|TRBJ2-1
CASSQFRGGSSYNEQFF
TGCGCCAGCAGCCAATTCCGGGGGGGAAGCTCCTACAATGAGCAGTTCTTC
>14|.|.|TRBV11-1|TRBJ1-1
CASSFQGGDTEAFF
TGTGCCAGCAGCTTCCAGGGAGGGGACACTGAAGCTTTCTTT
>12|.|.|TRBV30|TRBJ1-2
CAWTGEGWGYTF
TGTGCCTGGACAGGGGAGGGTTGGGGCTACACCTTC
>18|.|.|TRBV6-6|TRBJ2-2
CASSHLPPGDTLTGELFF
TGTGCCAGCAGTCACCTCCCTCCCGGGGACACCCTCACCGGGGAGCTGTTTTTT
>15|.|TRBD1|TRBV6-5|TRBJ1-3
CASSTGQGAGNTIYF
TGTGCCAGCAGTACGGGACAGGGGGCTGGAAACACCATATATTTT
>13|.|.|TRBV7-9|TRBJ2-7
CASSFSLTGEQYF
TGTGCCAGCAGCTTTTCTCTAACGGGGGAGCAGTACTTC
>13|.|.|TRBV27|TRBJ1-1
CASSWLWEGVAFF
TGTGCCAGCAGTTGGCTTTGGGAGGGTGTAGCTTTCTTT
>15|.|TRBD2|TRBV5-1|TRBJ2-7
CASSLDGTSLYEQYF
TGCGCCAGCAGCTTGGATGGGACTAGCCTCTACGAGCAGTACTTC
>14|.|.|TRBV29-1|TRBJ2-3
CSHVGETSTDTQYF
TGCAGCCACGTCGGGGAAACTAGCACAGATACGCAGTATTTT
>14|.|TRBD2|TRBV30|TRBJ2-2
CAWSKVAGSGELFF
TGTGCCTGGAGCAAGGTAGCGGGATCCGGGGAGCTGTTTTTT
>16|.|.|TRBV4-1|TRBJ1-6
CASSQFGRGGIAPLHF
TGCGCCAGCAGCCAATTTGGACGTGGGGGCATTGCACCCCTCCACTTT
>14|.|.|TRBV3-1/TRBV3-2|TRBJ2-5
CASSLQGRGETQYF
TGTGCCAGCAGCCTTCAGGGTCGCGGAGAGACCCAGTACTTC
>16|.|TRBD2|TRBV27|TRBJ2-1
CASSPAGGSSYNEQFF
TGTGCCAGCAGCCCAGCGGGAGGCAGCTCCTACAATGAGCAGTTCTTC
>14|.|.|TRBV5-1|TRBJ1-2
CASSLEEGNYGYTF
TGCGCCAGCAGCTTGGAGGAGGGGAACTATGGCTACACCTTC
>17|.|.|TRBV28|TRBJ2-2
CASRDVLRGPNTGELFF
TGTGCCAGCAGGGATGTCCTCAGGGGACCCAACACCGGGGAGCTGTTTTTT